What follows describes a single T cell receptor beta chain. Its specificity is unknown. The data were taken from a study of T cells in Graves' hyperthyroidism and ophthalmopathy. Study results and caveats: The model forecast ophthalmopathy, anticipating it by a median roughly 6.5 months before onset. Ophthalmopathy cases were set apart from stable hyperthyroidism by a 13 V-J model.

Using RNA transcripts as the source, TCR beta CDR3 regions were amplified. First-round RT-PCR of the TCR CDR3 relied on the HTBI primer set. TCRdb passed the multiplex PCR reads through MiXCR, listing each CDR3 protein once. The sample yields approximately 700,000 distinct CDR3 sequences, nearly 45% seen once. Clinical symptoms, serum thyroxine and TRAb, thyroid ultrasound and orbital computed tomography were used for the diagnoses. This receptor was taken from an adult man with Graves' disease, either hyperthyroidism or ophthalmopathy (not recorded which). Sequenced: peripheral blood or thyroid tissue (not recorded which).

This CDR3 is CAWSNGVGTEAFF. Written as DNA, the CDR3 is TGTGCCTGGAGTAACGGGGTGGGCACTGAAGCTTTCTTT. J is TRBJ1-1 and V is TRBV30; D call uncertain. Trimming shortened V by 2 bases and J by 4 bases, and 11 bases separated the two germline ends. Per germline, CDR1 GTSNPN and CDR2 SVGIG (reference sequence). The CDR3 loop spans 13 amino acids. Supplemented by reference TRBV30 and TRBJ1-1, the full variable domain reads SQTIHQWPATLVQPVGSPLSLECTVEGTSNPNLYWYRQAAGRGLQLLFYSVGIGQISSEVPQNLSASRPQDRQFILSSKKLLLSDSGFYLCAWSNGVGTEAFFGQGTRLTVV.